This TCR beta chain was observed in a study of CD8+CD57+ T cells in acquired aplastic anemia. Patients chosen for sequencing had shown CD8+CD57+ cell expansion by flow cytometry. V was clipped by 2 bases and J by 0 bases, with 20 bases between them. CDR3 length: 18 amino acids. Germline V lookup: CDR1 MNHNS, CDR2 SASEGT. Both TCR beta VDJ combination and CDR3 sequence profiling were carried out. Genomic DNA was the template for this profiling. Each CDR3 protein is one row after TCRdb ran MiXCR on the reads. In the table there are 270,000 or so distinct CDR3 sequences, 82% of which are singletons. Sequenced sample: sorted CD4+, CD8+, or CD8+CD57+ T cells (not recorded which) from PBMCs. The chain links TRBV6-1 to TRBJ2-7, with D tentatively TRBD1 (6 bases). This TCR derives from a human donor with aplastic anemia. CDR3 DNA sequence: TGTGCCAGCAGTGAATCCCTTCAGGGCCGGGACAACTCCTACGAGCAGTACTTC. Encoded protein: CASSESLQGRDNSYEQYF.